The clone carrying this T cell receptor (beta chain) was observed a handful of times. The antigen remains undetermined. TCRdb used MiXCR to reprocess the reads, holding one entry per CDR3 protein. The table shows around 490,000 distinct CDR3 sequences, with about 30% occurring only once. These data originate in a study of T cell repertoires in cytomegalovirus infection. The wider study: Public TCR beta signatures marked donors with CMV infection and the matching HLA.

Study-wide findings and caveats: CMV-specific TCR beta clonotypes restricted by HLA-C dominated the ex vivo response.

Trimming shortened V by 3 bases and J by 7 bases, and 10 bases separated the two germline ends. The CDR3 has 13 amino acids. The germline gives CDR1 SGHTA, CDR2 FQGNSA. This TCR was recovered from a human donor in good health (CMV status not recorded). Some clones in this sample may be carry-over from other donors' samples. Source material: PBMCs. The V call is TRBV7-2, the J call TRBJ1-5; D possibly corresponds to TRBD1 (5 bases). Here the CDR3 reads CASSFHWGQPQHF. CDR3 DNA sequence: TGTGCCAGCAGCTTTCACTGGGGCCAGCCCCAGCATTTT.